The T cell receptor (beta chain) under discussion was sequenced for a study of blood T cell repertoires in COVID-19. The table lists this clone with a few counts. Enrollees, about 18 to 100 years old, lived in about two dozen US areas. Cohort placement rested on clinical history that participants reported themselves. V lost 2 bases and J lost 1, with 14 bases in between. This CDR3 has 15 amino acids. The germline CDR1 and CDR2 sequences are SQVTM and ANQGSEA. This table comes from immunoSEQ multiplex PCR, and its TCRdb copy is limited to in-frame clones, with some not included. Here the sample spans 300,000 to 350,000 clones, roughly 89% being singletons.

The specimen sequenced was PBMCs or T cells enriched from blood (not recorded which). The J gene is TRBJ1-1, the V gene TRBV29-1; perhaps TRBD1 as D (5 bases). This sequence originates from a young woman with acute COVID-19. CDR3 in DNA: TGCAGCGTTGAAAAGGGGATGACACCGAACACTGAAGCTTTCTTT. This encodes CSVEKGMTPNTEAFF.